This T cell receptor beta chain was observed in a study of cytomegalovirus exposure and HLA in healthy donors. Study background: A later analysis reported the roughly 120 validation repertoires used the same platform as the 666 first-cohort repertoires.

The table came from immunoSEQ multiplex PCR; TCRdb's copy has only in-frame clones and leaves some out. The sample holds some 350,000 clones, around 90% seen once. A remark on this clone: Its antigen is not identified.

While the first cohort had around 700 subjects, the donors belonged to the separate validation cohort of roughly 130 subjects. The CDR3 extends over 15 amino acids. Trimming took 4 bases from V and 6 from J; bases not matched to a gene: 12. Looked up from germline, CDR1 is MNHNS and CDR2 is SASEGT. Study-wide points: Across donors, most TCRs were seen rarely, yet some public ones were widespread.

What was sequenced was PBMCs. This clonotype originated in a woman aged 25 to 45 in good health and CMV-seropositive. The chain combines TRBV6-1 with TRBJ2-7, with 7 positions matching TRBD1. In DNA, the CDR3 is TGTGCCAGCAGTGCCCAGACAGGGAGAGGGATCGAGCAGTACTTC. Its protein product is CASSAQTGRGIEQYF.